The next 12 T cell receptor beta chains were all read from a single sample in a study of T cell repertoires in aging, cancer and after chemotherapy. Multiplex touch-down PCR with TRB-A/B primers amplified rearranged V-D-J TRB sequences. TCRdb reanalysed the multiplex PCR reads using MiXCR and keeps one entry per CDR3 protein. The repertoire holds about 12,000 distinct CDR3 sequences, roughly 35% seen once, with about 6.9% in the top ten. The template was genomic DNA from peripheral blood, not RNA. The source material was blood. The receptors here all came from a human donor in good health. The donor label of this sample is uncertain.

The chain is built from TRBV6-5 and TRBJ2-6; the D call may be TRBD1 or TRBD2 (6 bases each). Looked up from germline, CDR1 is MNHEY and CDR2 is SVGAGI. Trimming pared 2 bases from V and 1 base from J, leaving 15 bases between. The CDR3 runs to 18 residues. The CDR3 is CASSYGGPSQSGANVLTF. The CDR3 nucleotides read TGTGCCAGCAGTTACGGGGGGCCAAGTCAGTCTGGGGCCAACGTCCTGACTTTC.

The chain couples TRBV18 to TRBJ2-7; 8 nucleotides align to TRBD2. CDR1 is KGHSH and CDR2 is LQKENI in the germline V gene. V dropped 3 bases and J dropped 6; count of bases not matched to a gene: 7. The CDR3 runs to 14 residues. The CDR3 loop reads CASSPPGTSSEQYF. Written as DNA, the CDR3 is TGTGCCAGCTCACCTCCCGGGACTAGTTCCGAGCAGTACTTC.

This clonotype is medium-sized (0.01 to 0.1%) within its sample. The chain employs TRBV29-1 and TRBJ1-2; D not resolved. CDR3 size: 12 residues. The germline V and J ends were trimmed by 3 bases and 8 bases, with 13 bases remaining between them. Germline lookup yields CDR1 SQVTM and CDR2 ANQGSEA. The CDR3 DNA reads TGCAGCGTTGAGGTAGCTAAGAGGGGCTACACCTTC. Its protein is CSVEVAKRGYTF.

Relative to its sample, this clonotype is medium-sized. This chain uses TRBV19 with TRBJ2-2; D is unresolved. The length of the CDR3 is 14 residues. The germline V gene encodes CDR1 LNHDA and CDR2 SQIVND (reference sequence). Trimming left V 5 bases short and J 1 base short, with 8 bases between. This CDR3 reads CASSPLQNTGELFF. The DNA of the CDR3 is TGTGCCAGTAGTCCCCTCCAGAACACCGGGGAGCTGTTTTTT.

This clonotype is deemed medium-sized (0.01 to 0.1%). The DNA of the CDR3 is TGTGCCAGCAGTACGGACAGGGAGGTTAGGACAGATACGCAGTATTTT. Translation gives CASSTDREVRTDTQYF. This sequence joins TRBV6-5 and TRBJ2-3; 8 positions agree with TRBD1. The V segment lost 5 bases and the J segment 3 bases; nucleotides outside the gene matches: 10. The CDR3 has 16 residues. Germline V gives CDR1 MNHEY, CDR2 SVGAGI.

This clonotype is labeled as medium-sized. The J gene is TRBJ2-3, the V gene TRBV29-1; D is possibly TRBD1 (5 bases). The V and J ends lost 6 bases and 3 bases respectively, with 7 bases between them. The CDR3 totals 11 residues. Germline lookup yields CDR1 SQVTM and CDR2 ANQGSEA. The CDR3 DNA sequence: TGCAGCGTAGACAGTACAGATACGCAGTATTTT. This codes for CSVDSTDTQYF.

The chain joins TRBV19 to TRBJ1-5; D gene unclear. Germline-derived CDR1 and CDR2 are LNHDA and SQIVND (reference sequence). The CDR3 spans 17 residues. Trimming took off 0 bases at V and 0 bases at J, with 12 bases between the two ends. This chain's CDR3 is CASSIDHGEYSNQPQHF. Here the CDR3 DNA reads TGTGCCAGTAGTATAGATCACGGCGAATATAGCAATCAGCCCCAGCATTTT. Using reference TRBV19 and TRBJ1-5 for the parts outside the CDR3, the full variable domain is DGGITQSPKYLFRKEGQNVTLSCEQNLNHDAMYWYRQDPGQGLRLIYYSQIVNDFQKGDIAEGYSVSREKKESFPLTVTSAQKNPTAFYLCASSIDHGEYSNQPQHFGDGTRLSIL.

In this sample, this clonotype is medium-sized. This rearrangement joins TRBV11-3 to TRBJ2-7; the match to TRBD1 covers 11 bases. This CDR3 is 18 amino acids long. The germline gives CDR1 SGHNT, CDR2 YENEEA. V gave up 1 base and J gave up 5 bases; unmatched junction bases: 13. CDR3 in DNA: TGTGCCAGCAGCTTAGGGGACAGGGGGATCGGGCCCCTAGACGAGCAGTACTTC. Translated: CASSLGDRGIGPLDEQYF.

V usage is TRBV30 and J usage is TRBJ2-1; the D gene is possibly TRBD2 (5 bases). Germline-derived CDR1 and CDR2 are GTSNPN and SVGIG (reference sequence). The CDR3 is made up of 17 amino acids. The germline V and J ends were trimmed by 0 bases and 2 bases, with 17 bases remaining between them. The CDR3 region is CAWSVRRSGSTYNEQFF. The CDR3 coding sequence is TGTGCCTGGAGTGTACGGAGATCGGGGTCAACCTACAATGAGCAGTTCTTC. Drawing the rest from reference TRBV30 and TRBJ2-1, the complete variable domain is SQTIHQWPATLVQPVGSPLSLECTVEGTSNPNLYWYRQAAGRGLQLLFYSVGIGQISSEVPQNLSASRPQDRQFILSSKKLLLSDSGFYLCAWSVRRSGSTYNEQFFGPGTRLTVL.

This clonotype occurred a few times. This chain connects TRBV5-4 to TRBJ1-5; tentative D call: TRBD1 (5 bases). Germline CDR1 reads SGHNT; CDR2 reads YYREEE (reference sequence). This CDR3 comprises 12 residues. With 4 bases removed from V and 6 bases from J, the gap between germline ends came to 8 bases. Here the CDR3 reads CASSLDSQPQHF. In DNA, the CDR3 is TGTGCCAGCAGCCTAGACAGTCAGCCCCAGCATTTT.

The gene calls are TRBV19 and TRBJ1-1; D may be TRBD1 (6 bases). Looked up from germline, CDR1 is LNHDA and CDR2 is SQIVND (reference sequence). V was pared by 2 bases and J by 7 bases, with 20 bases between. The CDR3 totals 16 residues. The DNA of the CDR3 is TGTGCCAGTAGTATACCCCGGGGGCTCGATAAGAATGAAGCTTTCTTT. Its translation is CASSIPRGLDKNEAFF. The full variable domain, with the rest looked up from reference TRBV19 and TRBJ1-1, is DGGITQSPKYLFRKEGQNVTLSCEQNLNHDAMYWYRQDPGQGLRLIYYSQIVNDFQKGDIAEGYSVSREKKESFPLTVTSAQKNPTAFYLCASSIPRGLDKNEAFFGQGTRLTVV.

Comment on this clonotype: A much larger clone lies one base from this, so it may be a read error. The V gene is TRBV19, the J gene TRBJ1-4; D not certain. Germline V lookup: CDR1 LNHDA, CDR2 SQIVND (reference sequence). V lost 5 bases to trimming and J lost 0 bases, with 16 bases between them. The CDR3 has 17 residues. This CDR3 reads CASSSSTDFATNEKLFF. CDR3 nucleotides: TGTGCCAGTAGTTCCAGTACCGATTTTGCAACTAATGAAAAACTGTTTTTT.